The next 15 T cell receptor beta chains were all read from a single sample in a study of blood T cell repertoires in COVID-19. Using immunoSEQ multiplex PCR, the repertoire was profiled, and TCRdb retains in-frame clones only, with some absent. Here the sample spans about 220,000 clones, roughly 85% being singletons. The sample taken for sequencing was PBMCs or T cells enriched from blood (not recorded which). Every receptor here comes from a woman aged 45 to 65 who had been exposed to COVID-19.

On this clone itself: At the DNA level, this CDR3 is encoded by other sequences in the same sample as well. The DNA for the CDR3 is TGTGCCAGCAGCGTAGCTCCCGCAGATACGCAGTATTTT. Its translation is CASSVAPADTQYF. The chain couples TRBV9 to TRBJ2-3; D gene unclear. The CDR3 length is 13 residues. Per germline, CDR1 SGDLS and CDR2 YYNGEE. V shed 0 bases and J shed 4 bases, with 6 bases lying between them.

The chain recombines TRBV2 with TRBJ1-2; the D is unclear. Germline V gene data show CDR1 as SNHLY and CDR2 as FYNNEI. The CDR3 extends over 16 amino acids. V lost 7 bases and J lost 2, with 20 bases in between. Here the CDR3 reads CASTERYSGINYGYTF. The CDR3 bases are TGTGCCAGCACCGAAAGGTATTCGGGGATAAACTATGGCTACACCTTC.

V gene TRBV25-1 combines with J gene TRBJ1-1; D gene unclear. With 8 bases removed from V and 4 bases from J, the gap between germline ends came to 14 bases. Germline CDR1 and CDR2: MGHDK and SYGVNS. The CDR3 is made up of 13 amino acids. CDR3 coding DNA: TGTGCCAGCCCGCGGGAGTTATCCACTGAAGCTTTCTTT. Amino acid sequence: CASPRELSTEAFF.

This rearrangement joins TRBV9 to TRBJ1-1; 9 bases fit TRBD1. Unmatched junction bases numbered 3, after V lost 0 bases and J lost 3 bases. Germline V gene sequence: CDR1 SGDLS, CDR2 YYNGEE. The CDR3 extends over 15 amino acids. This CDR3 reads CASSVGNRGHTEAFF. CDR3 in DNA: TGTGCCAGCAGCGTAGGAAACAGGGGGCACACTGAAGCTTTCTTT.

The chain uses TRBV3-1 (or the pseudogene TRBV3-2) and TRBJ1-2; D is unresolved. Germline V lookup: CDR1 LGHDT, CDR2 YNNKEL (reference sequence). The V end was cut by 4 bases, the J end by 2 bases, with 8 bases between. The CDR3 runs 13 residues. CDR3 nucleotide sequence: TGTGCCAGCAGCCTAATCGGGAACTATGGCTACACCTTC. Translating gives CASSLIGNYGYTF.

The CDR3 DNA reads TGTGCCACCAGCAGAGTAGTGAATTCACCCCTCCACTTT. Amino acids: CATSRVVNSPLHF. The chain combines TRBV15 with TRBJ1-6; D not certain. This CDR3 spans 13 amino acids. V shed 1 base and J shed 7 bases, with 5 bases lying between them. Germline V CDR1 and CDR2: LNHNV, YYDKDF (reference sequence).

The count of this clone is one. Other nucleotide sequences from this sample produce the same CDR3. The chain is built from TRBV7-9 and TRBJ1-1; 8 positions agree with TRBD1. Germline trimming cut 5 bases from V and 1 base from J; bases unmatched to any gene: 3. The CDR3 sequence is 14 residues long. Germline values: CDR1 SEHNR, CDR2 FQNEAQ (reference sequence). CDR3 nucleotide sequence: TGTGCCAGCAGCCTACAGGGGGGGAACACTGAAGCTTTCTTT. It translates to CASSLQGGNTEAFF. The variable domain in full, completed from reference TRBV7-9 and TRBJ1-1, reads DTGVSQNPRHKITKRGQNVTFRCDPISEHNRLYWYRQTLGQGPEFLTYFQNEAQLEKSRLLSDRFSAERPKGSFSTLEIQRTEQGDSAMYLCASSLQGGNTEAFFGQGTRLTVV.

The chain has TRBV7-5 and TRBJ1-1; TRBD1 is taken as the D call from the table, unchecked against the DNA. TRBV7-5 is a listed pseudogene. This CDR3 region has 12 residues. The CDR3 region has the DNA TGTGTCCTTCTCAGTGAGAACACTGAAGCTTTCTTT. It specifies CVLLSENTEAFF.

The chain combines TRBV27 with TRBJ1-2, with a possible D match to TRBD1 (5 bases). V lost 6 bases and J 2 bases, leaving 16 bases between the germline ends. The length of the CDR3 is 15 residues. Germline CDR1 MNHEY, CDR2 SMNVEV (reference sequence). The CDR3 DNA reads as TGTGCCAGCAGCCCTGACAGAATACCCAACTATGGCTACACCTTC. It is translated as CASSPDRIPNYGYTF.

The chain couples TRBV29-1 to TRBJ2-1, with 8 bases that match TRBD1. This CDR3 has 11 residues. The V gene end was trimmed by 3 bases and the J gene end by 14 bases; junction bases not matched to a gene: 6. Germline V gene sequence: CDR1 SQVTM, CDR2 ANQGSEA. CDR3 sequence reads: CSVDPGQGKFF. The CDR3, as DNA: TGCAGCGTTGACCCCGGACAGGGAAAGTTCTTC.

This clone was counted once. The CDR3 coding sequence is TGTGCCAGCAGTGAATCGACAGGTAGCAATCAGCCCCAGCATTTT. Residues: CASSESTGSNQPQHF. The rearrangement links TRBV2 to TRBJ1-5, with D perhaps matching TRBD1 (6 bases). The CDR3 is made up of 15 amino acids. CDR1 SNHLY and CDR2 FYNNEI come from the germline V gene. Trimming took 2 bases from V and 0 from J, leaving 8 bases between them.

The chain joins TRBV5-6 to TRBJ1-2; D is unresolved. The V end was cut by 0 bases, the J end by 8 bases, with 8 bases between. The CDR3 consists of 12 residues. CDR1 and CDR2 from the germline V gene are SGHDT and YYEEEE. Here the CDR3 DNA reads TGTGCCAGCAGCTTGGACAGAGAGGGCTACACCTTC. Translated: CASSLDREGYTF.

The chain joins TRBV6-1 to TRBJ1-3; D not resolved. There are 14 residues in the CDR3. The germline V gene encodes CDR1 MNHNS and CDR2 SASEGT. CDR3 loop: CAVSPQVSGNTIYF. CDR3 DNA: TGTGCAGTTTCCCCCCAGGTCTCTGGAAACACCATATATTTT.

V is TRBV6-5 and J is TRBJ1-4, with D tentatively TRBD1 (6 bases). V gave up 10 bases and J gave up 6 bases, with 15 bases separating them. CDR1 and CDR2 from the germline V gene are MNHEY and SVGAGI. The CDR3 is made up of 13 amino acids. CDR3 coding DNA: TGTGCCATCTACAGGGATAGGGATGAAAAACTGTTTTTT. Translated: CAIYRDRDEKLFF.

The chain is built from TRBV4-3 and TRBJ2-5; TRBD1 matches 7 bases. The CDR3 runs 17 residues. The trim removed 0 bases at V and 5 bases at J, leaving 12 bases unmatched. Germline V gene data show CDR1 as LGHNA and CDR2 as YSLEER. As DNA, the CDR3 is TGCGCCAGCAGCCAAGATCTTTCTTTTGGCAGGGGGGAGACCCAGTACTTC. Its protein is CASSQDLSFGRGETQYF.